What follows are 20 T cell receptor beta chains derived from one specimen sequenced in a study of CD8 T cells in Susac syndrome (dated by TCRdb to the late 2010s). To prepare the library, the immunoSEQ multiplex PCR assay was applied. RNA was extracted using the RNeasy kit, and about 0.5 to 1 ug of the RNA was reverse transcribed with random hexamers. TCRdb reran the public reads through fastp at Q25 and MiXCR, keeping productive beta chains. All rows with the same CDR3 protein become a single entry with the most common DNA and genes. Counted in this sample were approximately 100,000 distinct CDR3 sequences; around 90% of them appeared once. In total, the top ten clones hold 0.13% to 0.15% of the sample. The specimen was CD4+ T cells from PBMCs. These receptors originate from a human donor in good health.

The rearrangement links TRBV19 to TRBJ2-7; D is unresolved. Trimming left V 5 bases short and J 3 bases short, with 11 bases between. Germline V gene sequence: CDR1 LNHDA, CDR2 SQIVND (reference sequence). The CDR3 is made up of 13 amino acids. CDR3 sequence reads: CASSFAADYEQYF. CDR3 nucleotides: TGTGCCAGTAGTTTTGCGGCGGACTACGAGCAGTACTTC.

The rearrangement links TRBV20-1 to TRBJ2-1, with D possibly TRBD2 on 6 matching bases. The V end was cut by 0 bases, the J end by 2 bases, with 14 bases between. The CDR3 is made up of 16 amino acids. Germline assignment: CDR1 DFQATT and CDR2 SNEGSKA (reference sequence). DNA for the CDR3: TGCAGTGCTAGAGATACCGGGGGAGTTCCCTACAATGAGCAGTTCTTC. This translates into CSARDTGGVPYNEQFF.

V and J are TRBV20-1 and TRBJ1-3; D may be TRBD1 (6 bases). The CDR3 covers 16 residues. The V end lost 6 bases, the J end lost 3 bases, and 21 bases lay between the germline ends. The germline V gene has CDR1 DFQATT and CDR2 SNEGSKA (reference sequence). Here the CDR3 reads CSALSLAGQRGNTIYF. The CDR3 nucleotides read TGCAGTGCCTTAAGCCTGGCAGGACAGCGTGGAAACACCATATATTTT.

The chain links TRBV29-1 to TRBJ1-4; the match to TRBD1 covers 9 bases. In germline, CDR1 is SQVTM, CDR2 ANQGSEA. Germline trimming cut 1 base from V and 5 bases from J; bases unmatched to any gene: 2. The CDR3 runs to 14 residues. The chain's CDR3 is CSVEGDRANEKLFF. The DNA of the CDR3 is TGCAGCGTTGAAGGGGACAGGGCAAATGAAAAACTGTTTTTT.

This clonotype was observed once. The chain couples TRBV3-1 to TRBJ1-1; TRBD1 is a possible D gene (5 bases). Deletions cut 4 bases from V and 4 bases from J, with 13 bases between. The CDR3 runs 14 residues. Per germline, CDR1 LGHDT and CDR2 YNNKEL (reference sequence). The CDR3 spells CASSLTGVGTEAFF. The CDR3, as DNA: TGTGCCAGCAGCCTTACGGGGGTGGGCACTGAAGCTTTCTTT.

There are a few counts of this clonotype. The chain recombines TRBV6-6 with TRBJ2-6, with D unclear. V lost 5 bases, J lost 5 bases, and 1 base lay in between. The CDR3 runs to 11 residues. Germline V lookup: CDR1 MNHNY, CDR2 SVGAGI (reference sequence). The CDR3 DNA is TGTGCCAGCAGTCGGGCCAACGTCCTGACTTTC. It yields the protein CASSRANVLTF.

The chain carries TRBV6-5 and TRBJ1-6, with a possible D match to TRBD1 (6 bases). The CDR3 is 14 residues long. The V end lost 6 bases, the J end lost 13 bases, and 19 bases lay between the germline ends. Germline V gene sequence: CDR1 MNHEY, CDR2 SVGAGI. CDR3 DNA: TGTGCCAGCAGCGTAAAGACAGGTCCTTTGCCCCTCCACTTT. This encodes CASSVKTGPLPLHF.

The chain uses TRBV7-3 and TRBJ1-1, with a tentative D call TRBD1 (5 bases). The V and J ends lost 4 bases and 9 bases respectively, with 12 bases between them. CDR1 and CDR2 from the germline V gene are SGHTA and FQGTGA. The CDR3 spans 12 residues. CDR3 protein: CASSSPPGKAFF. DNA of the CDR3: TGTGCCAGCAGCTCACCGCCAGGGAAAGCTTTCTTT.

The rearrangement uses TRBV12-3 or TRBV12-4 and TRBJ1-6; D perhaps matches TRBD1 (6 bases). V was pared by 10 bases and J by 15 bases, with 16 bases between. This CDR3 has 11 residues. The CDR3 DNA follows: TGTGCCATCAATGATCGGGGGCTCCTCCACTTT. Protein: CAINDRGLLHF.

The V call is TRBV5-1, the J call TRBJ1-2, with a possible D match to TRBD1 (5 bases). V lost 7 bases and J lost 4, with 14 bases in between. The CDR3 consists of 13 residues. The germline CDR1 and CDR2 sequences are SGHRS and YFSETQ. The CDR3 loop reads CASATQGAYGYTF. For the CDR3, the DNA is TGCGCCAGCGCAACGCAGGGAGCCTATGGCTACACCTTC.

The rearrangement uses TRBV29-1 and TRBJ1-2; D unresolved. The CDR3 spans 13 residues. The V end lost 1 base, the J end lost 5 bases, and 11 bases lay between the germline ends. The V gene's germline CDR1 is SQVTM and CDR2 ANQGSEA. CDR3 sequence reads: CSVEGRQSYGYTF. CDR3 DNA: TGCAGCGTTGAAGGCCGGCAATCATATGGCTACACCTTC.

In this sample, this clonotype turned up a few times. This chain connects TRBV14 to TRBJ1-1, with D possibly matching TRBD1 (6 bases). The ends were cut back, 4 bases at V and 0 bases at J, with 12 bases in the middle. This CDR3 comprises 15 residues. Germline values: CDR1 SGHDN, CDR2 FVKESK. The CDR3 loop is CASSPGDRMNTEAFF. In nucleotides, the CDR3 is TGTGCCAGCAGCCCGGGAGACAGGATGAACACTGAAGCTTTCTTT.

The rearrangement links TRBV12-3 or TRBV12-4 to TRBJ2-7; TRBD1 might be the D (6 bases). The V end lost 4 bases, the J end lost 12 bases, and 16 bases lay between the germline ends. The CDR3 totals 12 residues. CDR3 DNA sequence: TGTGCCAGCAGTTCCGGACAGCCCTGGCGGTACTTC. It encodes CASSSGQPWRYF.

This CDR3 is CASSQDMASGRSYNEQFF. CDR3 nucleotides: TGTGCCAGCAGCCAAGATATGGCTAGCGGGCGTAGCTACAATGAGCAGTTCTTC. The J gene is TRBJ2-1, the V gene TRBV4-2; 8 bases agree with TRBD2. V trimming: 0 bases; J trimming: 3 bases; junction bases outside the gene matches: 10. The germline V gene encodes CDR1 LGHNA and CDR2 YNFKEQ. CDR3 length: 18 residues.

The rearrangement joins TRBV9 to TRBJ1-4; the match to TRBD1 covers 9 bases. CDR1 is SGDLS and CDR2 is YYNGEE in the germline V gene. This CDR3 comprises 14 residues. V lost 2 bases and J lost 5; bases outside the gene matches: 1. The CDR3 sequence is CASSVGQGNEKLFF. Written as DNA, the CDR3 is TGTGCCAGCAGCGTTGGACAGGGGAATGAAAAACTGTTTTTT.

The chain couples TRBV7-2 to TRBJ1-1; 7 bases agree with TRBD1. This CDR3 region has 12 residues. From germline, CDR1 is SGHTA and CDR2 FQGNSA. The junction had 4 bases not matched to a gene; V was cut back by 5 bases and J by 7 bases. The CDR3 here is CASSTRTGEAFF. The CDR3 bases are TGTGCCAGCAGCACTCGGACAGGTGAAGCTTTCTTT. Filled out from reference TRBV7-2 and TRBJ1-1, the complete variable domain reads GAGVSQSPSNKVTEKGKDVELRCDPISGHTALYWYRQSLGQGLEFLIYFQGNSAPDKSGLPSDRFSAERTGGSVSTLTIQRTQQEDSAVYLCASSTRTGEAFFGQGTRLTVV.

The V and J genes are TRBV29-1 and TRBJ1-2, with D possibly matching TRBD1 (5 bases). Germline loops: CDR1 SQVTM, CDR2 ANQGSEA. V lost 3 bases and J lost 6, with 8 bases in between. This CDR3 comprises 11 residues. DNA of the CDR3: TGCAGCGTTGACAAGGGGAATGGCTACACCTTC. This sequence encodes CSVDKGNGYTF. Full variable domain (rest looked up from reference TRBV29-1 and TRBJ1-2): SAVISQKPSRDICQRGTSLTIQCQVDSQVTMMFWYRQQPGQSLTLIATANQGSEATYESGFVIDKFPISRPNLTFSTLTVSNMSPEDSSIYLCSVDKGNGYTFGSGTRLTVV.

The chain recombines TRBV27 with TRBJ2-5; TRBD2 matches 7 bases. Germline values: CDR1 MNHEY, CDR2 SMNVEV (reference sequence). The CDR3 is 17 residues long. V lost 5 bases and J lost 2; bases outside the gene matches: 14. The CDR3 DNA reads TGTGCCAGCAGTCCTTCTTGGAGGCCGGGACTACAAGAGACCCAGTACTTC. Residues: CASSPSWRPGLQETQYF.

The chain uses TRBV4-3 and TRBJ1-1; tentative D call: TRBD1 (5 bases). Trimming shortened V by 0 bases and J by 1 base, and 21 bases separated the two germline ends. The germline V gene encodes CDR1 LGHNA and CDR2 YSLEER. This CDR3 comprises 19 residues. CDR3 sequence (DNA): TGCGCCAGCAGCCAAGATCTGTATCTCGGGCAGGGTCCGAACACTGAAGCTTTCTTT. The encoded protein is CASSQDLYLGQGPNTEAFF.

The table lists this clonotype with a count of one. The CDR3, as DNA: TGTGCCAGCAGTATTCACAGGGTGACTCAGCCCCAGCATTTT. This sequence encodes CASSIHRVTQPQHF. This chain uses TRBV12-3 or TRBV12-4 with TRBJ1-5; D might be TRBD1 (6 bases). The V gene lost 5 bases and the J gene lost 6 bases, with 14 bases spanning the gap. CDR3 length: 14 residues.